This is a list of T cell receptor beta chains from one sample in a study of human T cells and chemical hapten exposure. TCRdb re-derived calls from the RACE reads in MiXCR, one entry per CDR3 protein. The repertoire holds about 100,000 distinct CDR3 sequences, with about 10% as singletons. The sample was whole blood, taken in connection with sensitization to the hapten diphenylcyclopropenone (DPC). These receptors were obtained from a woman between 35 and 50 years old with alopecia areata. Some clones in this sample may be carry-over from other donors' samples. The CDR3 runs from the conserved cysteine through the conserved F or W. The order of the fields is D gene, V gene, J gene, clone size, CDR3 DNA, CDR3 protein. D genes are given only for firm matches. Clone size is shown for a subset of rows, as once, few, many or a class of expanded clone.

D gene: NA; V gene: TRBV29-1; J gene: TRBJ1-1; clone size: NA; CDR3 DNA: TGCTCCGGGGGGCGCGGCACTGAAGCTTTCTTT; CDR3 protein: CSGGRGTEAFF
D gene: TRBD1; V gene: TRBV29-1; J gene: TRBJ1-5; clone size: many; CDR3 DNA: TGCAGCGTGAAGACAGGGAATAGCAATCAGCCCCAGCATTTT; CDR3 protein: CSVKTGNSNQPQHF
D gene: TRBD2; V gene: TRBV25-1; J gene: TRBJ2-2; clone size: many; CDR3 DNA: TGTGCCAGCAGTGGGACTAGCGGACCAACCGGGGAGCTGTTTTTT; CDR3 protein: CASSGTSGPTGELFF
D gene: TRBD1; V gene: TRBV28; J gene: TRBJ2-7; clone size: many; CDR3 DNA: TGTGCCAGCAGTCTACCCGGGACAGGGGGCCGCGAGCAGTACTTC; CDR3 protein: CASSLPGTGGREQYF
D gene: TRBD1; V gene: TRBV6-6; J gene: TRBJ2-1; clone size: many; CDR3 DNA: TGTGCCAGCAGTGGAATACAGGGGTTTGGTGAGCAGTTCTTC; CDR3 protein: CASSGIQGFGEQFF
D gene: NA; V gene: TRBV5-1; J gene: TRBJ2-7; clone size: NA; CDR3 DNA: TGCGCCAGCAGCACCCAGGGTCGAGAGCAGTACTTC; CDR3 protein: CASSTQGREQYF
D gene: NA; V gene: TRBV20-1; J gene: TRBJ1-5; clone size: few; CDR3 DNA: TGCAGTGCTAGTCCGGCTTATAGCAATCAGCCCCAGCATTTT; CDR3 protein: CSASPAYSNQPQHF
D gene: TRBD1; V gene: TRBV12-5; J gene: TRBJ1-1; clone size: NA; CDR3 DNA: TGTGCTAGTGGGGCTGACAGGGGGCCCTACACTGAAGCTTTCTTT; CDR3 protein: CASGADRGPYTEAFF
D gene: TRBD2; V gene: TRBV12-3/TRBV12-4; J gene: TRBJ2-3; clone size: few; CDR3 DNA: TGTGCCAGCAGTTTATTCTTGCACAGTAGCGGGAGGCTCAGCACAGATACGCAGTATTTT; CDR3 protein: CASSLFLHSSGRLSTDTQYF
D gene: NA; V gene: TRBV24-1; J gene: TRBJ1-5; clone size: many; CDR3 DNA: TGTGCCACCAGTGATTTACAGGGCAATCAGCCCCAGCATTTT; CDR3 protein: CATSDLQGNQPQHF
D gene: NA; V gene: TRBV10-2; J gene: TRBJ1-3; clone size: few; CDR3 DNA: TGCGCCAGCAGTCAAGGAAACACCATATATTTT; CDR3 protein: CASSQGNTIYF
D gene: TRBD1; V gene: TRBV19; J gene: TRBJ2-3; clone size: many; CDR3 DNA: TGTGCCAGTAGTATACGGGCAGGGGGAGATGATACGCAGTATTTT; CDR3 protein: CASSIRAGGDDTQYF
D gene: TRBD2; V gene: TRBV29-1; J gene: TRBJ2-5; clone size: NA; CDR3 DNA: TGCAGCGCTGGCCGAGCGGGAGGAGAGACCCAGTACTTC; CDR3 protein: CSAGRAGGETQYF
D gene: NA; V gene: TRBV7-2; J gene: TRBJ2-1; clone size: many; CDR3 DNA: TGTGCCAGCAGCTTACTCCCGATAAGGGGCAATGAGCAGTTCTTC; CDR3 protein: CASSLLPIRGNEQFF
D gene: TRBD2; V gene: TRBV6-2/TRBV6-3; J gene: TRBJ2-3; clone size: NA; CDR3 DNA: TGTGCCAGCAGTTGGAGGACAGGGGGCGCGGAGGGACTAGCGGGGGCCGACGTAGATACGCAGTATTTT; CDR3 protein: CASSWRTGGAEGLAGADVDTQYF